These T cell receptor beta chains were read from a single sample in a study of T cells in narcolepsy. Profiling relied on immunoSEQ multiplex PCR, and the TCRdb table lists in-frame clones only, not all of them. Counted here are roughly 40,000 clones, roughly 88% occurring once; the ten biggest clones make up approximately 1.6%. Material: CD45RA- memory CD4+ T cells from PBMCs. The receptors stem from a human donor with narcolepsy. CDR3s include the opening cysteine and the closing phenylalanine or tryptophan. The D gene is left open where the match is weak. Expanded clones get a size class; other rows say once, few or many, or leave the size out.

>TRBV5-1|once|.|TRBJ1-1
TGCGCCAGCAGCTTCGGGACATTGGGTGAAGCTTTCTTT
CASSFGTLGEAFF
>TRBV7-3|few|.|TRBJ2-1
TGTGCCAGCAGCTTAAAGAAGGATTCAGCCAGCCGACCCTACAATGAGCAGTTCTTC
CASSLKKDSASRPYNEQFF
>TRBV2|.|.|TRBJ2-5
TGTGCCAGCAGTCGCCACAACCAAGAGACCCAGTACTTC
CASSRHNQETQYF
>TRBV15|.|TRBD2|TRBJ2-7
TGTGCCACCAGCAGAGATAGCGGGGGGCCAAGGTACGAGCAGTACTTC
CATSRDSGGPRYEQYF
>TRBV2|.|TRBD1|TRBJ1-5
TGTGCCAGCCTCCTGGACAGGGCAGTCGGCAATCAGCCCCAGCATTTT
CASLLDRAVGNQPQHF
>TRBV10-3|few|.|TRBJ1-3
TGTGCCATCAGTGATACTCATCGGGCCGCCATATATTTT
CAISDTHRAAIYF
>TRBV9|.|.|TRBJ2-7
TGTGCCAGCGGCCAGGGGCCCTACGAGCAGTACTTC
CASGQGPYEQYF
>TRBV5-6|.|.|TRBJ2-2
TGTGCCAGCAGCTTGGTAGGCCTTGGACGGGAGCTGTTTTTT
CASSLVGLGRELFF
>TRBV30|.|TRBD1|TRBJ1-6
TGTGCCTGGAGGGGAGACAGGGATTCACCCCTCCACTTT
CAWRGDRDSPLHF
>TRBV5-1|.|.|TRBJ1-1
TGCGCCAGCAGCTTGGATGTGGGGTTAGGTGAAGCTTTCTTT
CASSLDVGLGEAFF
>TRBV5-1|.|.|TRBJ1-2
TGCGCCAGCAGCTTGGTAGCGTCGGGGGCGGCTGGCTACACCTTC
CASSLVASGAAGYTF
>TRBV7-3|.|.|TRBJ2-1
TGTGCCAGCAGCCGTTTCAAGGGTGAGCAGTTCTTC
CASSRFKGEQFF
>TRBV14|once|.|TRBJ1-1
TGTGCCAGCAGCGTTAAAATGAACACTGAAGCTTTCTTT
CASSVKMNTEAFF
>TRBV5-4|.|TRBD1|TRBJ1-2
TGTGCCAGCAGCGGGGACAGCCTGGGTGGCTACACCTTC
CASSGDSLGGYTF
>TRBV5-1|once|.|TRBJ2-7
TGCGCCAGCAGCTTGGCGGGCAGCTCTAACGAGCAGTACTTC
CASSLAGSSNEQYF
>TRBV2|.|.|TRBJ2-5
TGTGCCAGCAGTGAAAGGGAGACCCAGTACTTC
CASSERETQYF
>TRBV27|.|.|TRBJ2-7
TGTGCCAGCAGTCTCGTAGGCGGACTTAGCTACGAGCAGTACTTC
CASSLVGGLSYEQYF
>TRBV7-2|.|TRBD1|TRBJ2-4
TGTGCCAGCGCGACCGGGACAGTGAAAAACATTCAGTACTTC
CASATGTVKNIQYF
>TRBV5-1|.|.|TRBJ1-1
TGCGCCAGCAGCTCCTCGGGGAGGAGGGCTGAAGCTTTCTTT
CASSSSGRRAEAFF
>TRBV10-3|.|TRBD1|TRBJ2-7
TGTGCCTCTAAAGGGGGCTTCCCCGACGAGCAGTACTTC
CASKGGFPDEQYF
>TRBV6-5|.|.|TRBJ1-5
TGTGCCAGTGCGGACAGTTCCAATCAGCCCCAGCATTTT
CASADSSNQPQHF
>TRBV19|.|.|TRBJ1-1
TGTGCCAGTAGTAGAGTGGGACGGGAGAACACTGAAGCTTTCTTT
CASSRVGRENTEAFF
>TRBV5-1|.|TRBD2|TRBJ2-7
TGCGCCAGCGGCCGGGAGGGAACAATCGGGTACGAGCAGTACTTC
CASGREGTIGYEQYF
>TRBV18|.|TRBD1|TRBJ1-2
TGTGCCAGCTCACCACCTTTGGCTTACCGGGACAGGGGGTTGGGTGGCTACACCTTC
CASSPPLAYRDRGLGGYTF
>TRBV2|few|TRBD2|TRBJ2-7
TGTGCCAGCAGTGTCCTAGCGGGACCTGCCTACGAGCAGTACTTC
CASSVLAGPAYEQYF
>TRBV6-5|.|.|TRBJ2-3
TGTGCCAGCAGTTATAGCCCCAGCACAGATACGCAGTATTTT
CASSYSPSTDTQYF
>TRBV7-2|.|.|TRBJ2-3
TGTGCCAGCAGCTCCCCCCAGAATACGCAGTATTTT
CASSSPQNTQYF
>TRBV30|once|.|TRBJ2-3
TGTGCCTGGAACACAGATACGCAGTATTTT
CAWNTDTQYF
>TRBV5-1|.|.|TRBJ2-2
TGCGCCAGCAGCTTGGGTCCGGGGGCAGGTGACACCGGGGAGCTGTTTTTT
CASSLGPGAGDTGELFF
>TRBV7-2|.|.|TRBJ2-5
TGTGCCAGCAGTCAAACAAGTGGCAGGCAAGAGACCCAGTACTTC
CASSQTSGRQETQYF
>TRBV19|.|.|TRBJ2-5
TGTGCCAGTAGTATCATGACCGGTGAGACCCAGTACTTC
CASSIMTGETQYF
>TRBV29-1|.|.|TRBJ2-7
TGCAGCGTTGGGGTCAAAATCGGGTACGAGCAGTACTTC
CSVGVKIGYEQYF
>TRBV7-2|.|.|TRBJ1-1
TGTGCCAGCAGATTAGGGGTGGGGACTGAAGCTTTCTTT
CASRLGVGTEAFF
>TRBV5-1|.|TRBD1|TRBJ2-5
TGCGCCAGCAGTCCACAGGCCGGGACAGGGGAGACCCAGTACTTC
CASSPQAGTGETQYF
>TRBV7-9|.|.|TRBJ1-1
TGTGCCAGCAGCTGGTCTGGGGGTTACACTGAAGCTTTCTTT
CASSWSGGYTEAFF
>TRBV9|.|.|TRBJ2-7
TGTGCCAGCAGCGTAGCCGGGACTCCAACCTACGAGCAGTACTTC
CASSVAGTPTYEQYF
>TRBV6-1|.|TRBD1|TRBJ1-6
TGTGCCAGCGGGACAGGGGGCTTTAATTCACCCCTCCACTTT
CASGTGGFNSPLHF
>TRBV5-8|few|TRBD1|TRBJ1-4
TGTGCCAGCAGCTCTAAGGGGGCGAAGAATGAAAAACTGTTTTTT
CASSSKGAKNEKLFF
>TRBV12-5|.|.|TRBJ2-7
.
CASAVGPGEQYF
>TRBV14|few|.|TRBJ1-6
TGTGCCAGCAGCCAATTCGGGTTGCGTAATTCACCCCTCCACTTT
CASSQFGLRNSPLHF
>TRBV4-3|once|.|TRBJ2-5
TGCGCTAGCAGCCGGCTCCTGGGAGAGACCCAGTACTTC
CASSRLLGETQYF
>TRBV7-8|.|.|TRBJ2-7
TGTGCCAGCAGCTTAGGTCGGAACTACGAGCAGTACTTC
CASSLGRNYEQYF